The 21 T cell receptor beta chains in this list originate from one sample, sequenced in a study of Ad26.COV2.S vaccination and SARS-CoV-2 variants. Some clones are missing from TCRdb's copy, which holds only in-frame ones; the method was immunoSEQ multiplex PCR. The sample includes about 260,000 clones, roughly 89% of them seen just once. Treatment in this sample: about 20 received Ad26.COV2.S at low or high dose, single or two shots; 5 received placebo; per-sample allocation not given. The samples were gathered on day 63 after the first injection of vaccine or placebo. Sample: peripheral blood, taken in a trial of Ad26.COV2.S vaccine versus placebo. These receptors came from a person between 18 and 60 years old who received the Ad26.COV2.S COVID-19 vaccine or a placebo.

The rearrangement links TRBV5-1 to TRBJ2-5, with D perhaps matching TRBD2 (6 bases). The germline V gene has CDR1 SGHRS and CDR2 YFSETQ. The CDR3 spans 18 residues. V was pared by 2 bases and J by 5 bases, with 25 bases between. The DNA for the CDR3 is TGCGCCAGCAGCTTTAGGTCCGGGAGCCCTGGCAACCTCGAGACCCAGTACTTC. Amino acids: CASSFRSGSPGNLETQYF.

This chain uses TRBV18 with TRBJ2-1; D is unresolved. Germline CDR1 KGHSH, CDR2 LQKENI. The V gene lost 6 bases and the J gene lost 4 bases, with 13 bases spanning the gap. CDR3 size: 14 residues. The CDR3 reads CASSPSQGYNEQFF. CDR3 bases: TGTGCCAGCTCCCCATCCCAAGGTTACAATGAGCAGTTCTTC.

This clone appeared a few times. V is TRBV3-1 (or the pseudogene TRBV3-2) and J is TRBJ1-2; D is undetermined. V was cut by 0 bases and J by 2 bases, with 7 bases left in between. Germline values: CDR1 LGHDT, CDR2 YNNKEL (reference sequence). The length of the CDR3 is 14 residues. CDR3 sequence reads: CASSQDAWNYGYTF. For the CDR3, the DNA is TGTGCCAGCAGCCAAGATGCCTGGAACTATGGCTACACCTTC.

This clone was counted a single time. The chain employs TRBV18 and TRBJ2-5, with 12 positions matching TRBD2. The CDR3 spans 16 residues. Germline-derived CDR1 and CDR2 are KGHSH and LQKENI. The V segment lost 5 bases and the J segment 4 bases; nucleotides outside the gene matches: 8. CDR3 amino acids: CASSDQLGLAGETQYF. The CDR3 bases are TGTGCCAGCTCAGATCAGTTGGGACTAGCGGGAGAGACCCAGTACTTC.

The rearrangement links TRBV11-2 to TRBJ2-7; D remains ambiguous. Germline V gene sequence: CDR1 SGHAT, CDR2 FQNNGV. The V gene lost 0 bases and the J gene lost 6 bases, with 9 bases spanning the gap. The CDR3 consists of 13 residues. CDR3 sequence: CASSLDAVGEQYV. The CDR3 DNA follows: TGTGCCAGCAGCTTAGATGCAGTCGGCGAGCAGTACGTC.

The J gene is TRBJ2-2, the V gene TRBV3-1 (or the pseudogene TRBV3-2); a weak D match, TRBD1 (5 bases). V was shortened by 0 bases and J by 5 bases, with 10 bases between the two germline ends. The CDR3 is 15 amino acids. Germline V gene lookup returns CDR1 LGHDT and CDR2 YNNKEL (reference sequence). The CDR3 nucleotides read TGTGCCAGCAGCCAAGATAGGGGCGGAACCGGGGAGCTGTTTTTT. It encodes CASSQDRGGTGELFF.

This chain links TRBV7-2 with TRBJ1-2; TRBD1 aligns across 10 bases. CDR3 length equals 15 residues. Unmatched junction bases numbered 12, after V lost 6 bases and J lost 8 bases. Germline CDR1 and CDR2: SGHTA and FQGNSA. The DNA of the CDR3 is TGTGCCAGCAGGCGCCCCGGGACAGGGGCGCAGGGCTACACCTTC. Translated: CASRRPGTGAQGYTF.

This clone showed up just once. J is TRBJ2-3 and V is TRBV29-1, with 8 bases matching TRBD2. J gave up 0 bases and V 6 bases, and 14 bases lay outside the gene matches. This CDR3 region has 17 residues. CDR1 is SQVTM, CDR2 ANQGSEA, per germline. The chain's CDR3 is CSVLGVELAESTDTQYF. CDR3 nucleotide sequence: TGCAGCGTCCTAGGGGTGGAACTAGCGGAGAGCACAGATACGCAGTATTTT.

V gene TRBV9 combines with J gene TRBJ1-1; 9 positions agree with TRBD1. The CDR3 consists of 14 residues. CDR1 and CDR2 (germline): SGDLS, YYNGEE. V dropped 2 bases and J dropped 11; count of bases not matched to a gene: 10. The DNA for the CDR3 is TGTGCCAGCAGCGTGGCCGGGACAGGGAGCAAGGCTTTCTTT. Translation: CASSVAGTGSKAFF.

The chain links TRBV7-9 to TRBJ2-7; D is perhaps TRBD2 (6 bases). CDR3 length: 17 amino acids. Trimming removed 1 base from V and 1 base from J, with 17 bases in between. Germline V gives CDR1 SEHNR, CDR2 FQNEAQ (reference sequence). CDR3 loop: CASSLGGFRGRSYEQYF. The CDR3 DNA reads TGTGCCAGCAGCTTAGGCGGGTTTCGGGGGAGATCCTACGAGCAGTACTTC.

The chain recombines TRBV7-6 with TRBJ2-3; D is perhaps TRBD2 (6 bases). There are 14 residues in the CDR3. The V gene's germline CDR1 is SGHVS and CDR2 FNYEAQ. V was clipped by 5 bases and J by 2 bases, with 11 bases between them. The CDR3 spells CASSRLALTDTQYF. The CDR3 DNA is TGTGCCAGCAGCAGGCTAGCGCTCACAGATACGCAGTATTTT.

The chain carries TRBV6-5 and TRBJ2-1, with TRBD2 matching over 8 bases. This CDR3 is built from 16 residues. CDR1 MNHEY and CDR2 SVGAGI come from the germline V gene. With V trimmed by 4 bases and J by 7 bases, 12 bases remained unmatched. The CDR3 protein is CASSLPPPSGPNEQFF. In nucleotides, the CDR3 is TGTGCCAGCAGTTTACCCCCTCCTAGCGGGCCAAATGAGCAGTTCTTC.

CDR3 region: CASGFGGGYEKLFF. The CDR3 DNA is TGTGCTAGTGGTTTTGGAGGGGGATACGAAAAACTGTTTTTT. V and J are TRBV12-5 and TRBJ1-4; D might be TRBD1 (6 bases). Trimming pared 3 bases from V and 8 bases from J, leaving 13 bases between. Germline CDR1 reads LGHNT; CDR2 reads FRNRAP. This CDR3 has 14 amino acids.

This clone turned up a few times. The chain recombines TRBV9 with TRBJ2-7, with 9 bases that match TRBD2. The CDR3 spans 15 residues. Looked up from germline, CDR1 is SGDLS and CDR2 is YYNGEE. The ends lost 0 bases at V and 4 bases at J; junction bases unmatched: 5. The CDR3 spells CASSVDAGGPYEQYF. CDR3 nucleotides: TGTGCCAGCAGCGTAGATGCGGGGGGGCCGTACGAGCAGTACTTC.

V gene TRBV5-4 combines with J gene TRBJ1-6, with TRBD1 identical over 7 bases. This CDR3 has 15 residues. Germline V gene data show CDR1 as SGHNT and CDR2 as YYREEE (reference sequence). With 4 bases clipped from V and 10 bases from J, the junction kept 11 bases outside the gene matches. This CDR3 reads CASSVRDSWASPLHF. The CDR3 DNA reads as TGTGCCAGCAGCGTGAGGGACAGCTGGGCCTCACCCCTCCACTTT.

The chain has TRBV5-8 and TRBJ2-1; 10 bases fit TRBD1. Germline CDR1 reads SGHTS; CDR2 reads YDEGEE. With 0 bases clipped from V and 6 bases from J, the junction kept 3 bases outside the gene matches. This CDR3 is 15 amino acids long. As DNA, the CDR3 is TGTGCCAGCAGCTTGGGACAGGGGGCAAGCAATGAGCAGTTCTTC. It specifies CASSLGQGASNEQFF.

The chain couples TRBV28 to TRBJ2-6, with 9 nucleotides matching TRBD1. CDR1 is MDHEN, CDR2 SYDVKM, per germline. CDR3 length equals 20 residues. After removal of 4 bases from V and 0 bases from J, the junction contained 13 bases not matched to a gene. The CDR3 bases are TGTGCCAGCAGTTCCGGCATCACAGGGGGCCCATTCTCTGGGGCCAACGTCCTGACTTTC. Amino acids: CASSSGITGGPFSGANVLTF. Full variable domain (missing parts from reference TRBV28 and TRBJ2-6): DVKVTQSSRYLVKRTGEKVFLECVQDMDHENMFWYRQDPGLGLRLIYFSYDVKMKEKGDIPEGYSVSREKKERFSLILESASTNQTSMYLCASSSGITGGPFSGANVLTFGAGSRLTVL.

The chain has TRBV6-4 and TRBJ2-2, with D hard to call. The V gene's germline CDR1 is MRHNA and CDR2 SNTAGT. Between the trimmed V and J ends, which lost 5 bases and 4 bases, there was a span of 14 bases. The CDR3 runs to 15 residues. CDR3 amino acids: CASSQAFSTTGELFF. The CDR3 region has the DNA TGTGCCAGCAGTCAGGCCTTTTCGACCACCGGGGAGCTGTTTTTT.

V gene TRBV7-3 combines with J gene TRBJ1-1; 8 nucleotides align to TRBD1. Germline lookup yields CDR1 SGHTA and CDR2 FQGTGA. V lost 4 bases and J lost 4; bases outside the gene matches: 5. The CDR3 runs 14 residues. The CDR3 loop is CASSSTGGSTEAFF. The CDR3 nucleotides are TGTGCCAGCAGCTCTACAGGGGGGAGCACTGAAGCTTTCTTT.

This chain links TRBV5-1 with TRBJ2-3, with 14 nucleotides matching TRBD2. Germline CDR1 reads SGHRS; CDR2 reads YFSETQ. The junction had 9 bases not matched to a gene; V was cut back by 4 bases and J by 2 bases. The CDR3 runs to 18 residues. The DNA for the CDR3 is TGCGCCAGCAGCAGACTAGCGGGGGGGCAACGGTTCACAGATACGCAGTATTTT. It specifies CASSRLAGGQRFTDTQYF.

The chain links TRBV6-5 to TRBJ2-3; D possibly corresponds to TRBD1 (6 bases). The CDR3 runs to 15 residues. V lost 0 bases and J 3 bases, leaving 10 bases between the germline ends. The V gene's germline CDR1 is MNHEY and CDR2 SVGAGI. The CDR3 nucleotides are TGTGCCAGCAGTTACTCGAGGCAGGGGACAGATACGCAGTATTTT. It specifies CASSYSRQGTDTQYF.